This entry describes one TCR beta chain. Its antigen is not identified. This sample was taken from a study of radiotherapy plus CTLA-4 blockade in lung cancer. Study background: Disease control reached around 30%, with objective responses in less than 20%.

Study results and limitations: Best predicting response, reportedly, were early blood T cell clone dynamics, with interferon-beta. Tumor-derived TCR clones expanded in blood after radiotherapy plus ipilimumab.

Measured with immunoSEQ multiplex PCR; TCRdb has only the in-frame clones, and not every one. This sample has approximately 110,000 clones; 81% occur once, and the top ten carry around 3.3%. This receptor was taken from a human donor with non-small cell lung cancer that progressed on radiotherapy plus ipilimumab. Some clones in this sample may be carry-over from other donors' samples. Sequences were derived from peripheral blood, sampled from a patient treated with radiotherapy plus ipilimumab.

The CDR3 nucleotides are TGTGCCAGCAGCTCCAAAACCGGACAGGCGGAGACCCAGTACTTC. Translating gives CASSSKTGQAETQYF. This chain links TRBV7-8 with TRBJ2-5; 7 bases match TRBD1. The ends lost 4 bases at V and 5 bases at J; junction bases unmatched: 10. CDR3 size: 15 residues. CDR1 is SGHVS, CDR2 FQNEAQ, per germline.